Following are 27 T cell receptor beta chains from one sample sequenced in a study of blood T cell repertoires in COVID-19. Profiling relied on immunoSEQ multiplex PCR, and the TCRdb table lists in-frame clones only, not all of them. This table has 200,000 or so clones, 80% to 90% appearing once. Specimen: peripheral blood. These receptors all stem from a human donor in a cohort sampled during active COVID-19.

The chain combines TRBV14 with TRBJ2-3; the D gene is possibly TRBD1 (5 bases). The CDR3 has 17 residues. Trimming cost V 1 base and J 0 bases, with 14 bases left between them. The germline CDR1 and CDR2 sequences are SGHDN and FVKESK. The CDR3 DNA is TGTGCCAGCAGCCAAGCTTGGGGCGCCGTTAGCACAGATACGCAGTATTTT. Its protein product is CASSQAWGAVSTDTQYF.

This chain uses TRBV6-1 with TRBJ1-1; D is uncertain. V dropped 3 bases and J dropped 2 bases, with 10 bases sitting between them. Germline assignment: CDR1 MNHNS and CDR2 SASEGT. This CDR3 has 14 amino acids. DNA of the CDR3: TGTGCCAGCAGTGATTCTTTAGATAACACTGAAGCTTTCTTT. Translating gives CASSDSLDNTEAFF.

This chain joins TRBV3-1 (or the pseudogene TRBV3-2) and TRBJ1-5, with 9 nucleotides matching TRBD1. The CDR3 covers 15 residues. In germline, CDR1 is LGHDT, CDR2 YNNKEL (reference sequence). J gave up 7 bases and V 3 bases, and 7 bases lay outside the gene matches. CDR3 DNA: TGTGCCAGCAGCCAGGGACAGGGCTATGGGCAGCCCCAGCATTTT. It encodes CASSQGQGYGQPQHF.

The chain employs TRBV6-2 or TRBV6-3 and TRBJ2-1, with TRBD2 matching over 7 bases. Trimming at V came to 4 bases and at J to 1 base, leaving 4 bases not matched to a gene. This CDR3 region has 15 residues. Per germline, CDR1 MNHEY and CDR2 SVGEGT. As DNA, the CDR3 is TGTGCCAGCAGTTGGTCGGGGGGTTCCTACAATGAGCAGTTCTTC. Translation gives CASSWSGGSYNEQFF.

CDR3 in DNA: TGTGCCAGTAAAAGGGAACCGACAGGCGTTAATGAAAAACTGTTTTTT. Its protein is CASKREPTGVNEKLFF. The chain links TRBV19 to TRBJ1-4; D perhaps matches TRBD1 (6 bases). This CDR3 comprises 16 residues. V was pared by 7 bases and J by 4 bases, with 19 bases between. Per the germline V gene, CDR1 is LNHDA and CDR2 is SQIVND (reference sequence).

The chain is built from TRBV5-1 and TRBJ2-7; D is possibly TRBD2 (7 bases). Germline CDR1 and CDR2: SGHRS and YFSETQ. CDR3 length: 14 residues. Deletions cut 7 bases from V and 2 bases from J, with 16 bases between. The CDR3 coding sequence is TGCGCCAGCCGTCGGGAGGCAGGGGCCTACGAGCAGTACTTC. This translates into CASRREAGAYEQYF.

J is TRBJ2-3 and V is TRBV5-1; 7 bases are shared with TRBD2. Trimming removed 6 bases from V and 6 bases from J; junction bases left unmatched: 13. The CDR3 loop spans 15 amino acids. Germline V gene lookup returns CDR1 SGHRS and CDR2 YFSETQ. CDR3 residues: CASNGEGLSYDTQYF. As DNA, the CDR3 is TGCGCCAGCAACGGGGAGGGGCTGAGCTACGATACGCAGTATTTT.

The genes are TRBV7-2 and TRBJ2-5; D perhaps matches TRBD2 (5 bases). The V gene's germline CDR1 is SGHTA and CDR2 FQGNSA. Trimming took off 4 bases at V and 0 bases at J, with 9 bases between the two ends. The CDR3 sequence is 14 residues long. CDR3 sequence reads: CASSSWRDQETQYF. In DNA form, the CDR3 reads TGTGCCAGCAGCTCTTGGCGGGACCAAGAGACCCAGTACTTC.

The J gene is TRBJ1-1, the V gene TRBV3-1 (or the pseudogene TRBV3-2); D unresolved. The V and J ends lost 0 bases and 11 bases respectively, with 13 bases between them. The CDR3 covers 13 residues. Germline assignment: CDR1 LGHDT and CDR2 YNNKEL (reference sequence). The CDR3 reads CASSQEVSVVAFF. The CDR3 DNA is TGTGCCAGCAGCCAAGAGGTTTCGGTTGTTGCTTTCTTT.

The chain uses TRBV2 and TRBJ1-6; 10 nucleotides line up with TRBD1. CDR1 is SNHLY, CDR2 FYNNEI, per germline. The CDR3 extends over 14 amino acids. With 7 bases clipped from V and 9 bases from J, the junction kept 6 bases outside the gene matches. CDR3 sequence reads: CASIGTGVGSPLHF. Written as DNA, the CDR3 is TGTGCCAGCATTGGGACAGGGGTAGGTTCACCCCTCCACTTT.

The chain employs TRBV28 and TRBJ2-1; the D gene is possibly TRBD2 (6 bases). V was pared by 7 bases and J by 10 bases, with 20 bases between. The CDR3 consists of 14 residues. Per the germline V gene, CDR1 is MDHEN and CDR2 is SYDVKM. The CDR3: CASTQGSPRGEQFF. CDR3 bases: TGTGCCAGCACCCAAGGTAGCCCCCGGGGGGAGCAGTTCTTC.

CDR3 region: CASRERQGSGGYTF. The CDR3 DNA is TGTGCCAGCAGGGAGAGACAGGGGAGCGGTGGCTACACCTTC. V gene TRBV2 combines with J gene TRBJ1-2; 8 bases line up with TRBD1. CDR1 and CDR2 (germline): SNHLY, FYNNEI. The CDR3 totals 14 residues. Trimming removed 6 bases from V and 7 bases from J; junction bases left unmatched: 10.

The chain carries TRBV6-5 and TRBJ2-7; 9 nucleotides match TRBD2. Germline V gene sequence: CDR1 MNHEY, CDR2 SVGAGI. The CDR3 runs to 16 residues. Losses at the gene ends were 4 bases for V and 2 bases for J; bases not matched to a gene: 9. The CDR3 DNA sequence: TGTGCCAGCAGTTCTATTAGGACTAGCGCCGCCTACGAGCAGTACTTC. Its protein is CASSSIRTSAAYEQYF.

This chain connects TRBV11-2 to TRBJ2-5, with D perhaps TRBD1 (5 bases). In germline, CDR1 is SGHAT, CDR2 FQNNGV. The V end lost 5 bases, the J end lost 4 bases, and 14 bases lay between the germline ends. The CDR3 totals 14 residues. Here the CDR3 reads CASSALRVGETQYF. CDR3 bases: TGTGCCAGCAGCGCCCTCAGGGTTGGAGAGACCCAGTACTTC.

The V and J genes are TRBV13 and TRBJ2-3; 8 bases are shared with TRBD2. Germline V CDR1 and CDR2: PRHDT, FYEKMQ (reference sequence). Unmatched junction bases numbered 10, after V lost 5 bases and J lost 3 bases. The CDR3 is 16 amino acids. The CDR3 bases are TGTGCCAGCAGCAACACCGTCGGGAGGGATACAGATACGCAGTATTTT. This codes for CASSNTVGRDTDTQYF.

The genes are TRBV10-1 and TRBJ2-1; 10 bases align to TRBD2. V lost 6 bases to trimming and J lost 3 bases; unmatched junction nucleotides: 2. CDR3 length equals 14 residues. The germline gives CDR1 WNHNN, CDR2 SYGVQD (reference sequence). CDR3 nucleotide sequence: TGCGCCAGCAGCCGACTAGCGGGCTACAATGAGCAGTTCTTC. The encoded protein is CASSRLAGYNEQFF.

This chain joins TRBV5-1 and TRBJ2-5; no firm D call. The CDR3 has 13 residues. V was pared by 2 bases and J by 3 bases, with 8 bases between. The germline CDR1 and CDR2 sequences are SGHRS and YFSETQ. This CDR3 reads CASSFAGEETQYF. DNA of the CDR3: TGCGCCAGCAGCTTTGCAGGTGAAGAGACCCAGTACTTC.

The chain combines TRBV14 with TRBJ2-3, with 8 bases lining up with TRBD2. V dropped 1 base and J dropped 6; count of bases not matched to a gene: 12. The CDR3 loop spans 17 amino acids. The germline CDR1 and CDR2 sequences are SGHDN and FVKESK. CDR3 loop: CASSQGRIAGIKDTQYF. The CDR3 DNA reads TGTGCCAGCAGCCAAGGTCGAATAGCGGGGATTAAGGATACGCAGTATTTT.

The CDR3 DNA is TGTGCCAGCAGCCGGACTAGCGGTAGCACAGATACGCAGTATTTT. This codes for CASSRTSGSTDTQYF. The chain uses TRBV7-2 and TRBJ2-3; 10 bases line up with TRBD2. V shed 5 bases and J 0 bases; nucleotides not matched to a gene: 2. Germline CDR1 SGHTA, CDR2 FQGNSA. The CDR3 contains 15 residues.

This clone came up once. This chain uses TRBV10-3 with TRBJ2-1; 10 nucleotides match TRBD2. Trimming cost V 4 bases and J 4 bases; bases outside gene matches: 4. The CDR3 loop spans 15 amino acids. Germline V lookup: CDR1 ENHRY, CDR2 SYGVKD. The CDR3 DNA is TGTGCCATCAGTGCGTCTAGCGGGGGTTACAATGAGCAGTTCTTC. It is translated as CAISASSGGYNEQFF.

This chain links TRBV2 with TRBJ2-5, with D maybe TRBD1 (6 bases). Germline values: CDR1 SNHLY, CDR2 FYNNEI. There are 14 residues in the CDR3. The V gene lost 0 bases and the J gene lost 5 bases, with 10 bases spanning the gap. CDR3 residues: CASSEAQGYETQYF. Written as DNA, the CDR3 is TGTGCCAGCAGTGAAGCGCAGGGGTACGAGACCCAGTACTTC.

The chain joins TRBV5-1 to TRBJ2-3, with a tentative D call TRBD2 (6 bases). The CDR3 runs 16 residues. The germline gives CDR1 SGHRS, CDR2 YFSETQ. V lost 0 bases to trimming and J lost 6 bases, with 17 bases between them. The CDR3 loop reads CASSLDGTGRSDTQYF. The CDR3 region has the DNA TGCGCCAGCAGCTTGGATGGGACGGGGAGGTCCGATACGCAGTATTTT.

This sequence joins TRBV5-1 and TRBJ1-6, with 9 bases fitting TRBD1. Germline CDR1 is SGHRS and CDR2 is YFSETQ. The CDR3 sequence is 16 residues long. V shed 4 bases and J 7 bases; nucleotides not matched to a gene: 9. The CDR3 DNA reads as TGCGCCAGCAGCCGGGACAGGGCCCCCTCGAATTCACCCCTCCACTTT. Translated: CASSRDRAPSNSPLHF.

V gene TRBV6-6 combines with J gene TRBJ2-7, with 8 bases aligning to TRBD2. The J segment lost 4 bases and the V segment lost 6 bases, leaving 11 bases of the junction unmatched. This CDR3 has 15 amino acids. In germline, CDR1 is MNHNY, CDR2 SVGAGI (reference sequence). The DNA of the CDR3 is TGTGCCAGCAGATCCGGGACTAGGGGGGGATACGAGCAGTACTTC. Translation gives CASRSGTRGGYEQYF.

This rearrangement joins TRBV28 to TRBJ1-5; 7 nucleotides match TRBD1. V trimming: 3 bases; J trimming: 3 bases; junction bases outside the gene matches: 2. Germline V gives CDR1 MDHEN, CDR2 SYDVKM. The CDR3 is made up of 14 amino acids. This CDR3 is CASSLGQINQPQHF. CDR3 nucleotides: TGTGCCAGCAGTTTGGGACAGATCAATCAGCCCCAGCATTTT.

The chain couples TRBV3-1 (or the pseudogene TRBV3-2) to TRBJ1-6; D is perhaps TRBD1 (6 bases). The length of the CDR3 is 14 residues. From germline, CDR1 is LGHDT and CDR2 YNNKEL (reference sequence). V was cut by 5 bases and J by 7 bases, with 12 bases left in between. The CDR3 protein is CASSSGTRNSPLHF. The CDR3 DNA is TGTGCCAGCAGCTCAGGGACACGAAATTCACCCCTCCACTTT.

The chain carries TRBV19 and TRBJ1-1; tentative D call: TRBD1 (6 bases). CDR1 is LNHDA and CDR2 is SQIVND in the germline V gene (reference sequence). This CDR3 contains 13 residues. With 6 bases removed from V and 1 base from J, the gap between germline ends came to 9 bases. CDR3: CASRGGTNTEAFF. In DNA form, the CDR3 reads TGTGCCAGTAGAGGGGGAACGAACACTGAAGCTTTCTTT.